This T cell receptor beta chain came from a study of blood T cells in healthy people across ages. Primers used in a second PCR of roughly 6 to 11 cycles were a sample-barcoded 5' primer and a J-beta primer mix. TCRdb itself ran the 5' RACE reads through MiXCR, one entry per CDR3 protein. The sample holds about 1.5 million distinct CDR3 sequences; around 40% are singletons and the top ten take under 5%. CDR1 is SEHNR and CDR2 is FQNEAQ in the germline V gene (reference sequence). The CDR3 loop spans 14 amino acids. A note on this clonotype: At one of its ends the junction is not consistent with the germline gene, which may arise from a read error.

Russia was home to the donors, healthy Caucasian individuals aged roughly 6 to 90. The TCR comes from a woman aged 18-35 years in good health. The sample was blood. The chain couples TRBV7-9 to TRBJ1-4; possible D gene TRBD1, 6 bases. The CDR3 region has the DNA TGTGCCCTTGCGGACAGCGGTACTAAGGAAAAACTGTTTTTT. This encodes CALADSGTKEKLFF.